The 12 T cell receptor beta chains listed next were all sequenced from one sample in a study of T cell repertoires in cytomegalovirus infection. TCRdb independently ran MiXCR on the reads; one entry per CDR3 protein. The sample holds approximately 730,000 distinct CDR3 sequences, about 29% seen once. These receptors have no identified antigens. Sequencing was performed on cultured CD8+ T cells from PBMCs, taken from culture after CMV antigen stimulation. Receptors originate from a human donor in good health (CMV status not recorded). Some clones in this sample may be carry-over from other donors' samples.

This clonotype was picked up a small number of times. The chain carries TRBV6-2 or TRBV6-3 and TRBJ2-7, with 8 bases that match TRBD2. This CDR3 region has 16 residues. Germline loops: CDR1 MNHEY, CDR2 SVGEGT. With 0 bases clipped from V and 0 bases from J, the junction kept 4 bases outside the gene matches. The CDR3 loop reads CASSYSTRGVSYEQYV. CDR3 DNA: TGTGCCAGCAGTTACTCGACGCGGGGGGTCTCCTACGAGCAGTACGTC.

The table lists this clonotype with a few counts. The rearrangement links TRBV12-3 or TRBV12-4 to TRBJ2-7, with TRBD1 as a possible D gene (7 bases). Trimming shortened V by 3 bases and J by 4 bases, and 10 bases separated the two germline ends. The CDR3 length is 13 residues. CDR3: CASSLAGQYEQYV. CDR3 bases: TGTGCCAGCAGTTTGGCGGGACAGTACGAGCAGTACGTC.

The chain recombines TRBV5-4 with TRBJ2-3, with D maybe TRBD2 (6 bases). CDR3 length: 17 amino acids. Germline lookup yields CDR1 SGHNT and CDR2 YYREEE (reference sequence). Trimming left V 3 bases short and J 4 bases short, with 21 bases between. In nucleotides, the CDR3 is TGTGCCAGCAGCTGGGGAGATAGAGCGGGCGGGTCAGATACGCAGTATTTT. It yields the protein CASSWGDRAGGSDTQYF.

This clonotype came up once. At one end, the junction sequence differs from germline, possibly due to a read error. V is TRBV7-6 and J is TRBJ1-4; weak D call: TRBD1 (5 bases). CDR1 SGHVS and CDR2 FNYEAQ come from the germline V gene. This CDR3 contains 15 residues. The CDR3 reads CASSFSSPGTEGMCF. CDR3 nucleotide sequence: TGTGCCAGCAGCTTCTCCTCTCCCGGGACGGAGGGCATGTGTTTT.

This clonotype was observed a few times. The chain joins TRBV28 to TRBJ2-1; unclear D gene. Trimming took 3 bases from V and 8 from J, leaving 11 bases between them. The CDR3 has 13 residues. In germline, CDR1 is MDHEN, CDR2 SYDVKM. This chain's CDR3 is CASSLGGPDEQFF. The CDR3 region has the DNA TGTGCCAGCAGTTTGGGTGGTCCGGATGAGCAGTTCTTC.

In this sample, this clonotype turned up many times. This chain joins TRBV7-6 and TRBJ2-1; 9 nucleotides agree with TRBD1. Germline CDR1 and CDR2: SGHVS and FNYEAQ. Trimming took 5 bases from V and 3 from J; bases not matched to a gene: 11. CDR3 length equals 17 residues. The CDR3 sequence: CASSVTTGTGYYNEQFF. The CDR3 coding sequence is TGTGCCAGCAGCGTAACCACCGGGACAGGGTACTACAATGAGCAGTTCTTC.

This chain joins TRBV12-3 or TRBV12-4 and TRBJ2-2, with unresolved D. The CDR3 is 14 amino acids. Trimming took off 6 bases at V and 2 bases at J, with 10 bases between the two ends. This CDR3 reads CASSPAPNTGELFF. In DNA, the CDR3 is TGTGCCAGCAGCCCGGCCCCAAACACCGGGGAGCTGTTTTTT.

There are a few counts of this clonotype. The rearrangement uses TRBV2 and TRBJ2-7; D call uncertain. The CDR3 is 12 residues long. V lost 5 bases to trimming and J lost 9 bases, with 14 bases between them. CDR1 SNHLY and CDR2 FYNNEI come from the germline V gene. The CDR3 sequence: CASSLTESVQYV. DNA of the CDR3: TGTGCCAGCAGTCTAACGGAGTCAGTGCAGTACGTC.

This rearrangement joins TRBV7-2 to TRBJ1-3; D gene uncertain. V lost 3 bases, J lost 0 bases, and 9 bases lay in between. Germline CDR1 SGHTA, CDR2 FQGNSA. The CDR3 sequence is 15 residues long. CDR3 region: CASSFDIDSGNTIYF. The CDR3 nucleotides read TGTGCCAGCAGCTTTGACATAGACTCTGGAAACACCATATATTTT. The variable domain in full, completed from reference TRBV7-2 and TRBJ1-3, reads GAGVSQSPSNKVTEKGKDVELRCDPISGHTALYWYRQSLGQGLEFLIYFQGNSAPDKSGLPSDRFSAERTGGSVSTLTIQRTQQEDSAVYLCASSFDIDSGNTIYFGEGSWLTVV.

This clonotype was seen a few times. CDR3: CASSYSRVRDGYTF. Written as DNA, the CDR3 is TGTGCCAGCAGTTACAGCAGGGTCCGGGATGGCTACACCTTC. The genes are TRBV6-6 and TRBJ1-2; the D gene is possibly TRBD1 (5 bases). The CDR3 loop spans 14 amino acids. CDR1 MNHNY and CDR2 SVGAGI come from the germline V gene (reference sequence). V lost 2 bases and J lost 6, with 13 bases in between.

This clonotype was detected many times. CDR3 in amino acids: CASSLIDRGNTEAFF. The CDR3, as DNA: TGTGCCAGCAGCTTGATTGACAGGGGGAACACTGAAGCTTTCTTT. This chain uses TRBV7-2 with TRBJ1-1, with 8 bases aligning to TRBD1. Germline trimming cut 3 bases from V and 1 base from J; bases unmatched to any gene: 4. Per germline, CDR1 SGHTA and CDR2 FQGNSA. The CDR3 spans 15 residues.

This clonotype was recorded a few times. The rearrangement joins TRBV19 to TRBJ2-1, with TRBD1 matching over 7 bases. This CDR3 has 15 amino acids. J gave up 4 bases and V 4 bases, and 7 bases lay outside the gene matches. Germline V gives CDR1 LNHDA, CDR2 SQIVND (reference sequence). CDR3 sequence (DNA): TGTGCCAGTAGTAAGGTGACAGGGAGTTACAATGAGCAGTTCTTC. Its protein is CASSKVTGSYNEQFF.